The rows below give T cell receptor beta chains drawn from one sample of a study of beta chain features in type 1 diabetes. The data were produced by immunoSEQ multiplex PCR, yet TCRdb's version contains in-frame clones alone and is incomplete. There are 900,000 or so clones in the sample; 17% occur only once, and about 0.025% lies in the top ten. Specimen: naive CD4+ T cells from blood. These receptors all come from a woman younger than 35 in good health. Both conserved end residues are part of each CDR3. D genes are given only for firm matches. The size of a clone is reported for some rows only, either as once, few or many, or as a class for expanded clones.

abundance	j_gene	d_gene	v_gene	CDR3aa	CDR3nt
NA	TRBJ1-4	NA	TRBV5-1	CASSLSTGATNEKLFF	TGCGCCAGCAGCTTATCCACCGGAGCAACTAATGAAAAACTGTTTTTT
few	TRBJ2-6	NA	TRBV6-5	CASRDTSGANVLTF	TGTGCCAGCAGGGACACCTCTGGGGCCAACGTCCTGACTTTC
few	TRBJ2-5	TRBD1	TRBV7-2	CASSLGQGSRETQYF	TGTGCCAGCAGCTTGGGACAGGGCTCTCGGGAGACCCAGTACTTC
few	TRBJ1-2	NA	TRBV18	CASSPGQTRYGYTF	TGTGCCAGCTCACCTGGGCAAACCAGATATGGCTACACCTTC
few	TRBJ1-1	NA	TRBV7-3	CASSSVGNTEAFF	TGTGCCAGCAGCTCCGTTGGGAACACTGAAGCTTTCTTT
NA	TRBJ2-1	NA	TRBV29-1	CSVDFEGVEQFF	TGCAGCGTTGATTTCGAGGGAGTTGAGCAGTTCTTC
NA	TRBJ1-2	NA	TRBV5-4	CASSLGTANYGYTF	TGTGCCAGCAGCTTGGGCACAGCTAACTATGGCTACACCTTC
NA	TRBJ1-2	NA	TRBV28	CASSAGDRWAYGYTF	TGTGCCAGCAGTGCGGGCGACAGGTGGGCCTATGGCTACACCTTC
NA	TRBJ2-7	NA	TRBV6-5	CASCVGSGSYEQYF	TGTGCCAGCTGTGTCGGGAGTGGGTCCTACGAGCAGTACTTC
NA	TRBJ2-2	TRBD2	TRBV9	CASSPRLAGVTGELFF	TGTGCCAGCAGCCCCCGACTAGCCGGGGTCACCGGGGAGCTGTTTTTT
NA	TRBJ2-1	NA	TRBV2	CASGRTLRNEQFF	TGTGCCAGCGGGCGGACCCTGAGAAATGAGCAGTTCTTC
NA	TRBJ1-5	NA	TRBV10-3	CAISGANSNQPQHF	TGTGCCATCAGCGGGGCGAATAGCAATCAGCCCCAGCATTTT
NA	TRBJ2-3	TRBD2	TRBV11-2	CASTSFSALAGADTQYF	TGTGCCAGCACCTCCTTCTCGGCCCTAGCGGGAGCAGATACGCAGTATTTT
few	TRBJ2-3	TRBD2	TRBV7-6	CASSLAIPGVAGVTDTQYF	TGTGCCAGCAGCTTAGCGATCCCGGGAGTAGCGGGAGTGACAGATACGCAGTATTTT
NA	TRBJ1-2	TRBD1	TRBV5-4	CASSFGTGNYGYTF	TGTGCCAGCAGCTTTGGGACAGGGAACTATGGCTACACCTTC
NA	TRBJ2-5	NA	TRBV27	CASSRNEQETQYF	TGTGCCAGCAGCCGTAACGAACAAGAGACCCAGTACTTC
few	TRBJ1-1	NA	TRBV7-2	CASSEGLRNTEAFF	TGTGCCAGCAGCGAAGGACTCAGGAACACTGAAGCTTTCTTT
few	TRBJ2-5	TRBD2	TRBV4-2	CASSQRGSVQETQYF	TGTGCCAGCAGCCAACGCGGGAGTGTCCAAGAGACCCAGTACTTC
NA	TRBJ2-7	TRBD1	TRBV7-8	CASSDRTGNSYEQYF	TGTGCCAGCAGCGACAGGACAGGGAATTCCTACGAGCAGTACTTC
NA	TRBJ2-1	NA	TRBV4-1	CASSQVIGPRWQFF	TGCGCCAGCAGCCAAGTTATAGGCCCCCGATGGCAGTTCTTC
NA	TRBJ1-2	TRBD1	TRBV7-2	CASSLDGRTGGYGYTF	TGTGCCAGCAGCTTAGATGGGCGGACAGGGGGTTATGGCTACACCTTC
NA	TRBJ2-3	NA	TRBV5-6	CASSLGFVTGHTQYF	TGTGCCAGCAGCTTGGGGTTCGTGACTGGGCATACGCAGTATTTT
few	TRBJ2-7	NA	TRBV6-5	CASGRDYEQYF	TGTGCCAGCGGACGAGACTACGAGCAGTACTTC
NA	TRBJ2-1	NA	TRBV5-8	CASSTLRGIPYNEQFF	TGTGCCAGCAGCACACTGAGGGGGATACCTTACAATGAGCAGTTCTTC
few	TRBJ2-7	TRBD2	TRBV7-6	CASSLAWASGRAGSYEQYF	TGTGCCAGCAGCTTAGCGTGGGCTAGCGGGAGGGCTGGCTCCTACGAGCAGTACTTC
NA	TRBJ1-2	NA	TRBV18	CASSPQGNDGYTF	TGTGCCAGCTCACCACAGGGAAACGATGGCTACACCTTC
few	TRBJ2-4	NA	TRBV5-1	CASSETGGHVQYF	TGCGCCAGCAGCGAGACAGGAGGGCACGTTCAGTACTTC
few	TRBJ2-3	NA	TRBV19	CASAWQGRSDTQYF	TGTGCCAGTGCCTGGCAGGGGAGGTCAGATACGCAGTATTTT